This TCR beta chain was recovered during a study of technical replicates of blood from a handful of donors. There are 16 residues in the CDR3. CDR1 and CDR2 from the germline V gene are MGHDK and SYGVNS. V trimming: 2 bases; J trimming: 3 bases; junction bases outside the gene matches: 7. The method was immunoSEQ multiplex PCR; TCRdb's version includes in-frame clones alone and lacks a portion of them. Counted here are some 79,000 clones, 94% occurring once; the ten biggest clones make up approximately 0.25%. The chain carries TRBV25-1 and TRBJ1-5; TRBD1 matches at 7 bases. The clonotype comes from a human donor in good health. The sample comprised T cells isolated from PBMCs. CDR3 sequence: CASSEGTALTNQPQHF. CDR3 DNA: TGTGCCAGCAGTGAAGGGACAGCCCTGACCAATCAGCCCCAGCATTTT.